Following are 19 T cell receptor beta chains from one sample sequenced in a study of a mutant IDH1 vaccine in newly diagnosed glioma. Time point reported: week 5, during vaccination. One vaccine dose held 300 ug of mutant IDH1 20-mer peptide and came with topical imiquimod. Their specific antigens are unknown. The data were produced by immunoSEQ multiplex PCR, yet TCRdb's version contains in-frame clones alone and is incomplete. The sample carries roughly 40,000 clones, just over 90% recorded once. The sequencing used PBMCs, collected from a glioma patient whose treatment included an IDH1 peptide vaccine. Every receptor here comes from a man aged 50 or older with glioma.

The chain links TRBV6-6 to TRBJ1-3, with a possible D match to TRBD1 (6 bases). Germline values: CDR1 MNHNY, CDR2 SVGAGI (reference sequence). V was cut by 6 bases and J by 0 bases, with 9 bases left in between. The CDR3 has 14 residues. CDR3 DNA sequence: TGTGCCAGCAGCCGGGACATCTCTGGAAACACCATATATTTT. It is translated as CASSRDISGNTIYF.

This clone was counted a single time. The DNA for the CDR3 is TGTGCCAGCAGTATCTTCCGGGCCTCCTACGAGCAGTACTTC. As protein: CASSIFRASYEQYF. The genes are TRBV6-5 and TRBJ2-7; D ambiguous. Per the germline V gene, CDR1 is MNHEY and CDR2 is SVGAGI. The CDR3 has 14 amino acids. Trimming took 5 bases from V and 0 from J, leaving 11 bases between them.

This chain links TRBV29-1 with TRBJ2-7; TRBD1 aligns across 7 bases. The CDR3 consists of 13 residues. Germline lookup yields CDR1 SQVTM and CDR2 ANQGSEA. The V segment lost 2 bases and the J segment 2 bases; nucleotides outside the gene matches: 3. The CDR3 DNA reads as TGCAGCGTTGAAACAGGGGCCGCCTACGAGCAGTACTTC. It is translated as CSVETGAAYEQYF.

This sequence joins TRBV28 and TRBJ2-7; no firm D call. The ends were cut back, 10 bases at V and 2 bases at J, with 12 bases in the middle. CDR1 MDHEN and CDR2 SYDVKM come from the germline V gene. CDR3 length equals 12 residues. Written as DNA, the CDR3 is TGTGCCACCCAGCCCCTTACCTACGAGCAGTACTTC. Protein: CATQPLTYEQYF.

V and J are TRBV29-1 and TRBJ2-7, with unresolved D. V gave up 4 bases and J gave up 0 bases, with 10 bases separating them. Per the germline V gene, CDR1 is SQVTM and CDR2 is ANQGSEA. The CDR3 sequence is 13 residues long. CDR3 DNA: TGCAGCGTTGTGACGGCTACCTCCTACGAGCAGTACTTC. It specifies CSVVTATSYEQYF.

This clone was seen a handful of times. The rearrangement uses TRBV9 and TRBJ2-3; 11 bases are shared with TRBD2. The CDR3 totals 18 residues. CDR1 and CDR2 (germline): SGDLS, YYNGEE. With 0 bases clipped from V and 5 bases from J, the junction kept 11 bases outside the gene matches. The CDR3 DNA reads TGTGCCAGCAGCGTAGGGTATAGCGGGGGGGCCGGGGGAGATACGCAGTATTTT. Translating gives CASSVGYSGGAGGDTQYF.

This clone was observed a few times. The chain carries TRBV5-1 and TRBJ1-4; 8 nucleotides agree with TRBD1. CDR3 length: 16 amino acids. Germline V gene lookup returns CDR1 SGHRS and CDR2 YFSETQ. The junction had 9 bases not matched to a gene; V was cut back by 0 bases and J by 8 bases. The CDR3 DNA reads as TGCGCCAGCAGCTTGGCCCCGCAGGGGGCGTCGGAAAAACTGTTTTTT. It specifies CASSLAPQGASEKLFF. Filled out from reference TRBV5-1 and TRBJ1-4, the complete variable domain reads KAGVTQTPRYLIKTRGQQVTLSCSPISGHRSVSWYQQTPGQGLQFLFEYFSETQRNKGNFPGRFSGRQFSNSRSEMNVSTLELGDSALYLCASSLAPQGASEKLFFGSGTQLSVL.

The chain is built from TRBV6-1 and TRBJ1-1; TRBD1 matches at 8 bases. The V and J ends lost 6 bases and 1 base, in that order; junction bases with no gene match: 4. This CDR3 is 14 amino acids long. Germline values: CDR1 MNHNS, CDR2 SASEGT. The DNA of the CDR3 is TGTGCCAGCAGAGCCGGGACAGGGAACACTGAAGCTTTCTTT. The encoded protein is CASRAGTGNTEAFF.

The rearrangement joins TRBV6-6 to TRBJ2-7; 10 bases align to TRBD2. This CDR3 spans 13 amino acids. With V trimmed by 10 bases and J by 1 base, 4 bases remained unmatched. Germline lookup yields CDR1 MNHNY and CDR2 SVGAGI (reference sequence). CDR3 bases: TGTGCCACCCTAGCGGGAGCGTCCTACGAGCAGTACTTC. Its protein product is CATLAGASYEQYF.

This chain links TRBV7-9 with TRBJ1-2; D is possibly TRBD1 (6 bases). The CDR3 is made up of 16 amino acids. The germline V gene has CDR1 SEHNR and CDR2 FQNEAQ (reference sequence). Trimming removed 5 bases at V and 2 bases at J, with 18 bases between. The CDR3 coding sequence is TGTGCCAGCAGCCCCACAGGGACGTTGTGGAACTATGGCTACACCTTC. Amino acid sequence: CASSPTGTLWNYGYTF.

The chain couples TRBV6-1 to TRBJ1-2; possibly TRBD1 for D (5 bases). The V gene's germline CDR1 is MNHNS and CDR2 SASEGT. This CDR3 contains 14 residues. Deletions cut 1 base from V and 13 bases from J, with 19 bases between. CDR3 loop: CASSEEAGLLSGTF. The DNA of the CDR3 is TGTGCCAGCAGTGAAGAGGCAGGGCTCCTTTCGGGCACCTTC.

This chain uses TRBV14 with TRBJ2-2, with D tentatively TRBD2 (6 bases). The V end was cut by 2 bases, the J end by 3 bases, with 16 bases between. The CDR3 is made up of 17 amino acids. CDR1 and CDR2 from the germline V gene are SGHDN and FVKESK. Written as DNA, the CDR3 is TGTGCCAGCAGCCAATCTTTTTTCGGGGGTCACACCGGGGAGCTGTTTTTT. This sequence encodes CASSQSFFGGHTGELFF.

This clone showed up just a few times. J is TRBJ1-2 and V is TRBV7-6; tentatively, D is TRBD1 (5 bases). Trimming left V 5 bases short and J 6 bases short, with 16 bases between. The V gene's germline CDR1 is SGHVS and CDR2 FNYEAQ. The CDR3 is 14 amino acids. CDR3 sequence: CASSPRGGGNGYTF. The CDR3 region has the DNA TGTGCCAGCAGCCCGCGTGGGGGGGGGAATGGCTACACCTTC.

The rearrangement uses TRBV7-2 and TRBJ2-7, with D maybe TRBD2 (6 bases). The length of the CDR3 is 14 residues. Germline CDR1 and CDR2: SGHTA and FQGNSA. V shed 3 bases and J shed 2 bases, with 11 bases lying between them. The CDR3 sequence is CASSLGVAAYEQYF. The CDR3 DNA reads TGTGCCAGCAGCTTGGGGGTAGCGGCCTACGAGCAGTACTTC.

V and J are TRBV5-3 and TRBJ2-1; 7 bases line up with TRBD2. TRBV5-3 is designated an ORF whose function remains uncertain. There are 15 residues in the CDR3. V lost 4 bases, J lost 5 bases, and 9 bases stayed unmatched. CDR3 sequence: CARSPGRRWNNEQFF. The CDR3 nucleotides read TGTGCCAGAAGCCCCGGGAGGAGGTGGAACAATGAGCAGTTCTTC.

Points on this clone: Other DNA sequences from this sample encode an identical CDR3 as well. The rearrangement uses TRBV18 and TRBJ2-7; the match to TRBD2 covers 10 bases. CDR3 size: 15 residues. The ends lost 1 base at V and 2 bases at J; junction bases unmatched: 2. Germline V lookup: CDR1 KGHSH, CDR2 LQKENI. The CDR3, as DNA: TGTGCCAGCTCACCACGGACTAGCGGAGCCTACGAGCAGTACTTC. Its translation is CASSPRTSGAYEQYF.

J is TRBJ1-4 and V is TRBV27, with D maybe TRBD1 (6 bases). CDR3 size: 15 residues. Germline V CDR1 and CDR2: MNHEY, SMNVEV (reference sequence). Trimming left V 1 base short and J 3 bases short, with 9 bases between. CDR3 nucleotides: TGTGCCAGCAGTTTATGGGGGGGCGCTAATGAAAAACTGTTTTTT. Amino acid sequence: CASSLWGGANEKLFF.

The gene calls are TRBV18 and TRBJ2-5; no clear D. The germline V and J ends were trimmed by 2 bases and 5 bases, with 12 bases remaining between them. Germline values: CDR1 KGHSH, CDR2 LQKENI. The CDR3 sequence is 14 residues long. The CDR3 protein is CASSPRTARETQYF. CDR3 DNA sequence: TGTGCCAGCTCACCAAGAACAGCCCGGGAGACCCAGTACTTC.

V gene TRBV27 combines with J gene TRBJ2-1; 8 bases align to TRBD2. Germline-derived CDR1 and CDR2 are MNHEY and SMNVEV (reference sequence). This CDR3 spans 16 amino acids. V shed 7 bases, J shed 8 bases, and the junction held 16 bases outside the gene matches. CDR3: CASTHRRAGGLYEQFF. CDR3 sequence (DNA): TGTGCCAGCACCCACCGGAGGGCGGGAGGTCTCTATGAGCAGTTCTTC.